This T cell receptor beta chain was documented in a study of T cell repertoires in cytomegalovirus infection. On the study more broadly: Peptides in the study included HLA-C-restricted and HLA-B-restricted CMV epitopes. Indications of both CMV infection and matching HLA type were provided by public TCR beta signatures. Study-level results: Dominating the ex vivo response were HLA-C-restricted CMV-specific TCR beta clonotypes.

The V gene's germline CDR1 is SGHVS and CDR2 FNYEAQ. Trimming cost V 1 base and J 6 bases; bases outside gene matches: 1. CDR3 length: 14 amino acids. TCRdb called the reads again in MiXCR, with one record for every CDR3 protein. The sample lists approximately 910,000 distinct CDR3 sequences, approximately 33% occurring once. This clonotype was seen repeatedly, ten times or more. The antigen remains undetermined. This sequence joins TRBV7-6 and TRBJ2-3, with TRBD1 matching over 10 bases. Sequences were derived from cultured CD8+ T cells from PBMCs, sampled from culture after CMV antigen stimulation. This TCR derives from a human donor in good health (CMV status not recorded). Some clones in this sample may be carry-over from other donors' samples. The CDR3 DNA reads TGTGCCAGCAGCTTAGAGACAGGGGGCGATACGCAGTATTTT. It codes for CASSLETGGDTQYF.